This T cell receptor beta chain stems from a study of identical twins. One entry per CDR3 protein, called by TCRdb with MiXCR from the 5' RACE reads. The sample consists of some 590,000 distinct CDR3 sequences, just under 10% of them appearing once. The donors were all healthy and Caucasian. The study, taken as a whole, reports: Weaker excess twin sharing was seen among beta out-of-frame sequences.

This clonotype was recorded many times. Its antigen is unidentified. V lost 4 bases, J lost 5 bases, and 2 bases stayed unmatched. The CDR3 contains 14 residues. This sample was also put to use in a study of yellow fever vaccine responses in identical twins.

The receptor was derived from a young woman in good health. The specimen sequenced was PBMCs. The chain couples TRBV12-3 or TRBV12-4 to TRBJ2-5, with 12 nucleotides matching TRBD2. The CDR3 DNA sequence: TGTGCCAGCAGTTATACTAGCGGGAGGGAGACCCAGTACTTC. This gives the protein CASSYTSGRETQYF.